This T cell receptor beta chain was identified in a study of T cells in Graves' hyperthyroidism and ophthalmopathy. Many counts were recorded for this clonotype. The antigen is not known. Across 18 months, stable Graves' hyperthyroidism was marked by no progression to ophthalmopathy. RNA transcripts yielded amplified TCR beta CDR3 regions. With the HTBI primer set, the TCR CDR3 went through a first round of RT-PCR. MiXCR was run by TCRdb on the multiplex PCR reads, yielding one entry per CDR3 protein. The table lists about 560,000 distinct CDR3 sequences, more than 15% of them singletons. General study points: Most clonotypes expanded in thyroid above 0.001 were likewise present in blood.

The TCR sequence derives from a woman in her thirties with Graves' hyperthyroidism. The sequenced sample was blood.

For the CDR3, the DNA is TGTGCCAGCTTGTCCGGGAGTAGAGCAGATACGCAGTATTTT. Translation: CASLSGSRADTQYF. The rearrangement uses TRBV28 and TRBJ2-3, with D perhaps matching TRBD2 (6 bases). CDR1 and CDR2 (germline): MDHEN, SYDVKM. CDR3 size: 14 residues. The V and J ends lost 8 bases and 4 bases respectively, with 16 bases between them. Filled out from reference TRBV28 and TRBJ2-3, the complete variable domain reads DVKVTQSSRYLVKRTGEKVFLECVQDMDHENMFWYRQDPGLGLRLIYFSYDVKMKEKGDIPEGYSVSREKKERFSLILESASTNQTSMYLCASLSGSRADTQYFGPGTRLTVL.